One T cell receptor (beta chain) is described in this entry. Antigen: not known. Memory T cells were CD45RO+, naive were CD45RA+, sorted by FACS. This record comes from a study of regulatory dendritic cells for organ transplantation. Study-wide results and limits: Resting memory CD8+ T cells held the most alloreactive clonotypes. Memory CD8+ clonal expansion seemed more limited with regulatory than mature dendritic cells. Memory CD8+ T cells were the most oligoclonal; naive cells were highly diverse.

Libraries were prepared by immunoSEQ multiplex PCR; TCRdb keeps only in-frame clonotypes and omits some of them. The repertoire holds roughly 34,000 clones, with 85% to 90% as singletons. CDR3 length equals 14 residues. Trimming cost V 7 bases and J 4 bases, with 17 bases left between them. Germline V gives CDR1 SGHRS, CDR2 YFSETQ. This rearrangement joins TRBV5-1 to TRBJ1-2; D is undetermined. The TCR was taken from a human donor in good health. What was sequenced was naive CD4+ T cells from blood. Subset meaning: CD45RA+ naive T cells. The CDR3 nucleotides read TGCGCCAGCGGGATTGGGAGGACGTTCTATGGCTACACCTTC. This encodes CASGIGRTFYGYTF.